The clone carrying this T cell receptor (beta chain) was observed once. What it binds is unknown. This sample was included in a study of CD8 T cells in Susac syndrome. The CDR3 runs 14 residues. Trimming removed 0 bases from V and 3 bases from J, with 10 bases in between. Per germline, CDR1 SGHRS and CDR2 YFSETQ. Reverse transcription used roughly 0.5 to 1 ug RNA and random hexamers. An immunoSEQ multiplex PCR amplified TCR beta CDR3 over 54 Vbeta and 13 Jbeta. TCRdb reprocessed the immunoSEQ multiplex PCR reads via MiXCR and lists one record per CDR3 protein. Found here are some 140,000 distinct CDR3 sequences, 85% to 95% of them singletons; the top ten hold around 0.2%. Study findings and constraints: Across the total CD8+ repertoires, approximately 15 Susac-specific public clones were detected, and across the CD8+ TEMRA repertoires, four to six such clones were detected.

The origin of this receptor is a human donor with Susac syndrome. V and J are TRBV5-1 and TRBJ2-7; D unclear. Sequences were obtained from CD8+ T cells from PBMCs. The CDR3, as DNA: TGCGCCAGCAGCTTGGAGGACGAATACTACGAGCAGTACTTC. It yields the protein CASSLEDEYYEQYF.